Each of the 10 T cell receptor beta chains below was sequenced from the same sample in a study of CD8 T cells in ankylosing spondylitis. Findings and caveats of the study: The study identified a TCR beta motif of under ten highly homologous variants that appeared characteristic of ankylosing spondylitis blood.

One entry per CDR3 protein, called by TCRdb with MiXCR from the 5' RACE reads. The sample holds over 700,000 distinct CDR3 sequences, under 20% seen once. The antigens for these receptors are not known. The sequencing input was blood, either unsorted or a sorted T cell fraction (not recorded which). The receptors derive from a male donor with ankylosing spondylitis.

The rearrangement joins TRBV14 to TRBJ2-2; D is perhaps TRBD2 (6 bases). With 1 base removed from V and 6 bases from J, the gap between germline ends came to 12 bases. In germline, CDR1 is SGHDN, CDR2 FVKESK. The CDR3 is 15 residues long. CDR3 coding DNA: TGTGCCAGCAGCCAAGCAATTGGGACTCCCGGGGAGCTGTTTTTT. Translating it yields CASSQAIGTPGELFF.

The chain is built from TRBV3-1 and TRBJ2-7; 13 bases line up with TRBD2. CDR1 is LGHDT and CDR2 is YNNKEL in the germline V gene (reference sequence). V shed 2 bases, J shed 7 bases, and the junction held 8 bases outside the gene matches. This CDR3 comprises 16 residues. The CDR3 nucleotides read TGTGCCAGCAGCCAACGGACTAGCGGGAGCCTCGGAGAGCAGTACTTC. Protein: CASSQRTSGSLGEQYF.

This clonotype occurred many times. This chain links TRBV7-2 with TRBJ2-1; 8 bases match TRBD2. From germline, CDR1 is SGHTA and CDR2 FQGNSA. Trimming cost V 5 bases and J 2 bases; bases outside gene matches: 5. The CDR3 is 15 amino acids. CDR3 nucleotides: TGTGCCAGCAGCGAGGGACTAGGCCCCTACAATGAGCAGTTCTTC. Residues: CASSEGLGPYNEQFF.

This chain links TRBV19 with TRBJ2-3; 7 bases fit TRBD2. The CDR3 runs 15 residues. V trimming: 4 bases; J trimming: 2 bases; junction bases outside the gene matches: 6. CDR1 is LNHDA, CDR2 SQIVND, per germline (reference sequence). The CDR3 spells CASSSGSLDTDTQYF. DNA for the CDR3: TGTGCCAGTAGTAGCGGGAGTCTCGACACAGATACGCAGTATTTT.

This clonotype was found many times. The chain uses TRBV5-1 and TRBJ2-7, with D maybe TRBD1 (6 bases). This CDR3 spans 13 amino acids. V lost 3 bases, J lost 4 bases, and 11 bases lay in between. Germline V gene sequence: CDR1 SGHRS, CDR2 YFSETQ. For the CDR3, the DNA is TGCGCCAGCAGCTCGGACAGACCTTACGAGCAGTACTTC. The encoded protein is CASSSDRPYEQYF.

The DNA of the CDR3 is TGTGCCAGCAGCTCCGGGACAGGGAGCTCCTATAATTCACCCCTCCACTTT. The encoded protein is CASSSGTGSSYNSPLHF. The chain is built from TRBV5-5 and TRBJ1-6, with TRBD1 identical over 9 bases. The CDR3 runs to 17 residues. After removal of 3 bases from V and 0 bases from J, the junction contained 4 bases not matched to a gene. Germline loops: CDR1 SGHKS, CDR2 YYEKEE (reference sequence).

This clonotype showed up just once. V is TRBV30 and J is TRBJ2-7; 7 bases are shared with TRBD1. The CDR3 is 14 amino acids. Per germline, CDR1 GTSNPN and CDR2 SVGIG (reference sequence). V shed 2 bases and J 4 bases; nucleotides not matched to a gene: 8. The CDR3 bases are TGTGCCTGGAGTATCCCGGACAGGACTTACGAGCAGTACTTC. Its protein product is CAWSIPDRTYEQYF.

The chain is built from TRBV5-5 and TRBJ2-2; no clear D gene. The CDR3 has 15 residues. V dropped 0 bases and J dropped 6 bases, with 12 bases sitting between them. Germline V gene lookup returns CDR1 SGHKS and CDR2 YYEKEE (reference sequence). The CDR3 region is CASSLAKALSGELFF. Written as DNA, the CDR3 is TGTGCCAGCAGCTTGGCAAAGGCTTTGTCCGGGGAGCTGTTTTTT.

CDR3 sequence reads: CASSQGGQGGTDTQYF. The CDR3 bases are TGCGCCAGCAGCCAGGGAGGACAGGGTGGCACAGATACGCAGTATTTT. The rearrangement links TRBV4-1 to TRBJ2-3, with 8 bases fitting TRBD1. This CDR3 is 16 amino acids long. The germline CDR1 and CDR2 sequences are MGHRA and YSYEKL. Germline trimming cut 3 bases from V and 1 base from J; bases unmatched to any gene: 6.

The chain couples TRBV2 to TRBJ2-1, with D maybe TRBD1 (6 bases). The CDR3 length is 14 residues. In germline, CDR1 is SNHLY, CDR2 FYNNEI. V was shortened by 6 bases and J by 1 base, with 10 bases between the two germline ends. The CDR3 reads CASRTGVSYNEQFF. The CDR3 DNA reads as TGTGCCAGCAGGACAGGCGTTTCCTACAATGAGCAGTTCTTC. The whole variable domain, filled in from reference TRBV2 and TRBJ2-1, reads EPEVTQTPSHQVTQMGQEVILRCVPISNHLYFYWYRQILGQKVEFLVSFYNNEISEKSEIFDDQFSVERPDGSNFTLKIRSTKLEDSAMYFCASRTGVSYNEQFFGPGTRLTVL.